One and the same sample provided the 18 T cell receptor beta chains below, sequenced in a study of molecular identifiers for immune sequencing clone quantification. Via MiXCR, TCRdb re-called the PCR reads, giving one row per CDR3 protein. The sample holds about half a million distinct CDR3 sequences; 20% to 25% are singletons and the top ten take under 0.85%. Source material: naive CD8+ T cells from blood, with Jurkat cell RNA spiked in. Subset denoted: FACS-sorted CD8+CD4-CCR7+CD45RA+ naive T cells. These receptors all stem from a human donor in good health. Some libraries in this study had Jurkat cell RNA spiked in.

This clonotype was counted only a few times. The gene calls are TRBV7-9 and TRBJ2-7; perhaps TRBD1 as D (5 bases). V was pared by 6 bases and J by 0 bases, with 18 bases between. Germline CDR1 reads SEHNR; CDR2 reads FQNEAQ (reference sequence). The CDR3 has 16 residues. CDR3 in amino acids: CASRSGQGRASYEQYF. The CDR3 DNA is TGTGCCAGCAGATCAGGTCAGGGTAGGGCCTCCTACGAGCAGTACTTC.

This clonotype has just a few counts. The rearrangement joins TRBV11-2 to TRBJ2-1; TRBD2 agrees at 10 bases. Trimming removed 4 bases from V and 1 base from J; junction bases left unmatched: 4. Germline-derived CDR1 and CDR2 are SGHAT and FQNNGV. CDR3 length: 16 amino acids. The CDR3 protein is CASSWTSGASYNEQFF. DNA for the CDR3: TGTGCCAGCAGCTGGACTAGCGGAGCGTCCTACAATGAGCAGTTCTTC.

This clonotype has at least ten counts. V usage is TRBV20-1 and J usage is TRBJ2-7; 7 positions match TRBD2. Trimming cost V 5 bases and J 0 bases; bases outside gene matches: 4. CDR3 length: 13 residues. Per the germline V gene, CDR1 is DFQATT and CDR2 is SNEGSKA (reference sequence). In DNA, the CDR3 is TGCAGTGCTCGCCGCGGGAGCTCCTACGAGCAGTACTTC. As protein: CSARRGSSYEQYF.

In its sample, this clonotype was seen many times. This chain joins TRBV7-9 and TRBJ1-1; D is possibly TRBD1 (6 bases). From germline, CDR1 is SEHNR and CDR2 FQNEAQ (reference sequence). This CDR3 has 15 residues. Trimming took 5 bases from V and 7 from J, leaving 20 bases between them. The CDR3 DNA sequence: TGTGCCAGCAGCACAAAGACAGGACCCAAGATTGAAGCTTTCTTT. Amino acid sequence: CASSTKTGPKIEAFF.

In regard to this clonotype: The CDR3 ends on some other residue instead of the conserved phenylalanine or tryptophan, so this is likely a read error. The CDR3 DNA sequence: TGCAGCGTTGCGGGGGGCTCCCCGGACAATGAGCAGTTCCTC. The encoded protein is CSVAGGSPDNEQFL. The V and J genes are TRBV29-1 and TRBJ2-1, with TRBD2 as a possible D gene (7 bases). Germline-derived CDR1 and CDR2 are SQVTM and ANQGSEA. This CDR3 is 14 amino acids long. The V and J ends lost 4 bases and 5 bases respectively, with 15 bases between them.

The sample holds a few counts of this clonotype. The chain recombines TRBV6-2 or TRBV6-3 with TRBJ1-1; TRBD1 matches at 8 bases. Per the germline V gene, CDR1 is MNHEY and CDR2 is SVGEGT. After removal of 5 bases from V and 7 bases from J, the junction contained 9 bases not matched to a gene. CDR3 length equals 14 residues. In DNA form, the CDR3 reads TGTGCCAGCAGTCCGGCACAGGGGGTAGGTGAAGCTTTCTTT. This gives the protein CASSPAQGVGEAFF.

The J gene is TRBJ2-5, the V gene TRBV5-5; TRBD1 matches at 9 bases. Germline CDR1 is SGHKS and CDR2 is YYEKEE (reference sequence). J lost 1 base, V lost 0 bases, and 7 bases had no gene match. The CDR3 is made up of 17 amino acids. The CDR3 nucleotides read TGTGCCAGCAGCTTGGATTTCGGACAGGGGATCCAAGAGACCCAGTACTTC. Protein sequence: CASSLDFGQGIQETQYF.

This clonotype has only a few counts. The V call is TRBV4-1, the J call TRBJ2-7; the D is unclear. Looked up from germline, CDR1 is MGHRA and CDR2 is YSYEKL. The length of the CDR3 is 14 residues. V lost 0 bases and J 2 bases, leaving 8 bases between the germline ends. This CDR3 reads CASSQEQSAYEQYF. CDR3 nucleotide sequence: TGCGCCAGCAGCCAAGAACAGTCTGCCTACGAGCAGTACTTC.

As to this clonotype: Being one base from a much bigger clone, this may be a read error. The V gene is TRBV29-1, the J gene TRBJ2-7, with 9 nucleotides matching TRBD1. CDR1 and CDR2 (germline): SQVTM, ANQGSEA. This CDR3 is built from 13 residues. V was pared by 7 bases and J by 2 bases, with 6 bases of the junction left unmatched. The CDR3 coding sequence is TGCAGCGCAGGACAGGGGCCCCCCTACGAGCAGTACTTC. It encodes CSAGQGPPYEQYF.

Ten or more counts support this clonotype. For the CDR3, the DNA is TGTGCCAGCAGCCAAGCAGGGGTCTCAGGTGTTGCCATATATTTT. Its translation: CASSQAGVSGVAIYF. The V gene is TRBV3-1, the J gene TRBJ1-3; maybe TRBD1 (6 bases). CDR3 length: 15 amino acids. V lost 1 base and J lost 11, with 18 bases in between. The germline V gene has CDR1 LGHDT and CDR2 YNNKEL (reference sequence).

About this clonotype itself: Just one base apart from a much larger clone, this may be a read error. The chain is built from TRBV7-9 and TRBJ2-5; 8 nucleotides agree with TRBD2. Germline V gene lookup returns CDR1 SEHNR and CDR2 FQNEAQ (reference sequence). The V and J ends lost 8 bases and 3 bases, in that order; junction bases with no gene match: 5. The length of the CDR3 is 13 residues. Here the CDR3 reads CASGRAGEETQYF. In DNA, the CDR3 is TGTGCCAGCGGCCGAGCGGGGGAAGAGACCCAGTACTTC.

This clonotype was counted many times. DNA for the CDR3: TGCGCCAGCAGTGCGAGAGATCCGGGACAGGGTGCAGATACGCAGTATTTT. Its protein product is CASSARDPGQGADTQYF. V is TRBV23-1 and J is TRBJ2-3; TRBD1 matches at 9 bases. TRBV23-1 is classed as an ORF, of uncertain function. The CDR3 contains 17 residues. With V trimmed by 5 bases and J by 4 bases, 13 bases remained unmatched.

This chain uses TRBV4-3 with TRBJ2-7; 8 nucleotides match TRBD1. The CDR3 length is 16 residues. Germline V CDR1 and CDR2: LGHNA, YSLEER. With V trimmed by 1 base and J by 2 bases, 7 bases remained unmatched. The CDR3 sequence is CASSQGRGQGAYEQYF. CDR3 nucleotide sequence: TGCGCCAGCAGCCAAGGTCGAGGACAGGGTGCCTACGAGCAGTACTTC.

This chain links TRBV4-2 with TRBJ2-4; D may be TRBD1 (6 bases). Between the trimmed V and J ends, which lost 1 base and 8 bases, there was a span of 15 bases. Germline CDR1 and CDR2: LGHNA and YNFKEQ. The CDR3 is made up of 15 amino acids. The CDR3 region is CASSQVMTGGDIQYF. The CDR3 bases are TGTGCCAGCAGCCAAGTCATGACAGGTGGGGACATTCAGTACTTC.

This clonotype appeared a few times. V usage is TRBV6-6 and J usage is TRBJ2-7; 7 positions match TRBD1. The germline V gene encodes CDR1 MNHNY and CDR2 SVGAGI (reference sequence). CDR3 size: 14 residues. V lost 6 bases and J lost 1; bases outside the gene matches: 6. The DNA for the CDR3 is TGTGCCAGCAGCATAGACAGGGAGTCCTACGAGCAGTACTTC. Protein product: CASSIDRESYEQYF.

In its sample, this clonotype was seen many times. The gene calls are TRBV12-3 or TRBV12-4 and TRBJ2-5; D uncertain. V was pared by 2 bases and J by 0 bases, with 4 bases between. The CDR3 contains 13 residues. This CDR3 reads CASSLWDQETQYF. The DNA of the CDR3 is TGTGCCAGCAGTTTATGGGACCAAGAGACCCAGTACTTC.

Note on this clonotype: Since a much larger clone is just one base distant, this may be a read error. V is TRBV6-6 and J is TRBJ1-4; possibly TRBD1 for D (5 bases). V lost 5 bases to trimming and J lost 4 bases, with 17 bases between them. CDR3 size: 16 residues. Germline V gene lookup returns CDR1 MNHNY and CDR2 SVGAGI (reference sequence). CDR3 residues: CASSPMSGAYNEKLFF. The CDR3 bases are TGTGCCAGCAGTCCCATGTCCGGGGCTTATAATGAAAAACTGTTTTTT.

In this sample, this clonotype turned up a few times. The chain links TRBV15 to TRBJ2-5; D is uncertain. Trimming stripped 1 base from V and 4 bases from J, with 13 bases between. The CDR3 runs 15 residues. Germline CDR1 LNHNV, CDR2 YYDKDF (reference sequence). For the CDR3, the DNA is TGTGCCACCAGCAGAGTTCCCGTGGTTGGAGAGACCCAGTACTTC. Protein product: CATSRVPVVGETQYF.